A selection of T cell receptor beta chains follows, all from one sample in a study of OX40 agonist ivuxolimab in advanced cancers. TCRdb's table, derived via immunoSEQ multiplex PCR, lists solely in-frame clones and lacks some. The repertoire holds under 35,000 clones, around 87% seen once, with about 25% in the top ten. Specimen: CD4+ or CD8+ T cells sorted from blood, collected in a trial of the OX40 agonist ivuxolimab. These receptors were collected from an adult with an advanced solid tumor such as melanoma, head and neck, liver or kidney cancer. Each CDR3 is given with its conserved first and last residue. A D gene is named only where the DNA matches it firmly. Clone size appears in some rows only: once, few, many, or a class for an expanded clone.

D gene: NA; clone size: NA; V gene: TRBV5-1; J gene: TRBJ2-1; CDR3 protein: CASSLNSGSEQFF; CDR3 DNA: TGCGCCAGCAGCTTAAATAGCGGAAGTGAGCAGTTCTTC
D gene: NA; clone size: NA; V gene: TRBV7-2; J gene: TRBJ2-5; CDR3 protein: CASSSGRWKETQYF; CDR3 DNA: TGTGCCAGCAGCTCGGGACGATGGAAAGAGACCCAGTACTTC
D gene: NA; clone size: NA; V gene: TRBV5-1; J gene: TRBJ2-2; CDR3 protein: CASSLVYSRGTGELFF; CDR3 DNA: TGCGCCAGCAGCTTGGTTTACAGTCGGGGTACCGGGGAGCTGTTTTTT
D gene: TRBD1; clone size: NA; V gene: TRBV6-1; J gene: TRBJ2-1; CDR3 protein: CASSEAQRQGTEQFF; CDR3 DNA: TGTGCCAGCAGTGAAGCGCAAAGACAGGGGACTGAGCAGTTCTTC
D gene: NA; clone size: NA; V gene: TRBV6-1; J gene: TRBJ1-2; CDR3 protein: CASSEVDSIGGYTF; CDR3 DNA: TGTGCCAGCAGTGAAGTCGACTCAATCGGGGGCTACACCTTC
D gene: NA; clone size: NA; V gene: TRBV7-9; J gene: TRBJ2-1; CDR3 protein: CASSLSLGGRTYNEQFF; CDR3 DNA: TGTGCCAGCAGCTTATCCTTGGGCGGACGGACATACAATGAGCAGTTCTTC
D gene: TRBD1; clone size: NA; V gene: TRBV19; J gene: TRBJ1-5; CDR3 protein: CASSFTGGGQPQHF; CDR3 DNA: TGTGCCAGTAGTTTTACAGGGGGGGGTCAGCCCCAGCATTTT
D gene: NA; clone size: once; V gene: TRBV11-2; J gene: TRBJ2-1; CDR3 protein: CASSPATLVFYNEQFF; CDR3 DNA: TGTGCCAGCAGCCCAGCTACCCTAGTCTTCTACAATGAGCAGTTCTTC
D gene: TRBD1; clone size: NA; V gene: TRBV19; J gene: TRBJ1-3; CDR3 protein: CASSLPGQITNTIYF; CDR3 DNA: TGTGCCAGTAGTCTACCGGGACAGATCACAAACACCATATATTTT
D gene: NA; clone size: NA; V gene: TRBV6-1; J gene: TRBJ2-7; CDR3 protein: CASGTNSYEQYF; CDR3 DNA: TGTGCCAGCGGGACAAATTCCTACGAGCAGTACTTC
D gene: TRBD2; clone size: NA; V gene: TRBV29-1; J gene: TRBJ2-2; CDR3 protein: CSVETSVNTGELFF; CDR3 DNA: TGCAGCGTTGAGACTAGCGTTAACACCGGGGAGCTGTTTTTT
D gene: NA; clone size: NA; V gene: TRBV29-1; J gene: TRBJ2-1; CDR3 protein: CSVATGLSNEQFF; CDR3 DNA: TGCAGCGTAGCGACAGGATTATCGAATGAGCAGTTCTTC
D gene: NA; clone size: NA; V gene: TRBV5-1; J gene: TRBJ1-3; CDR3 protein: CASSLAGGPSGNTIYF; CDR3 DNA: TGCGCCAGCAGCTTGGCCGGGGGTCCGTCCGGAAACACCATATATTTT
D gene: TRBD2; clone size: NA; V gene: TRBV11-1; J gene: TRBJ2-5; CDR3 protein: CASSFGGRRETQYF; CDR3 DNA: TGTGCCAGCAGCTTCGGGGGGAGGAGAGAGACCCAGTACTTC
D gene: TRBD2; clone size: NA; V gene: TRBV7-9; J gene: TRBJ2-3; CDR3 protein: CASSSTSGTSGSMDTQYF; CDR3 DNA: TGTGCCAGCAGCTCCACCTCAGGGACTAGCGGGAGCATGGATACGCAGTATTTT
D gene: NA; clone size: NA; V gene: TRBV19; J gene: TRBJ2-2; CDR3 protein: CASRSTGTGELFF; CDR3 DNA: TGTGCCAGTCGTAGCACAGGGACCGGGGAGCTGTTTTTT
D gene: NA; clone size: NA; V gene: TRBV28; J gene: TRBJ1-5; CDR3 protein: CASRRDRREDQPQHF; CDR3 DNA: TGTGCCAGCAGACGGGACCGCAGGGAGGATCAGCCCCAGCATTTT
D gene: TRBD2; clone size: NA; V gene: TRBV6-6; J gene: TRBJ2-1; CDR3 protein: CASSSRGAGAYNEQFF; CDR3 DNA: TGTGCCAGCAGTTCGCGGGGAGCGGGAGCCTACAATGAGCAGTTCTTC
D gene: NA; clone size: NA; V gene: TRBV28; J gene: TRBJ1-1; CDR3 protein: CASSYYPGNTEAFF; CDR3 DNA: TGTGCCAGCAGTTACTATCCGGGGAACACTGAAGCTTTCTTT
D gene: TRBD2; clone size: NA; V gene: TRBV6-1; J gene: TRBJ2-1; CDR3 protein: CASSVSVLAGGDNEQFF; CDR3 DNA: TGTGCCAGCAGTGTGTCGGTACTAGCGGGAGGGGACAATGAGCAGTTCTTC
D gene: TRBD1; clone size: few; V gene: TRBV6-6; J gene: TRBJ1-1; CDR3 protein: CASSLRQGPEAFF; CDR3 DNA: TGTGCCAGCAGCCTCCGACAGGGCCCTGAAGCTTTCTTT
D gene: NA; clone size: NA; V gene: TRBV7-9; J gene: TRBJ2-3; CDR3 protein: CASSKLSSGTDTQYF; CDR3 DNA: TGTGCCAGCAGCAAACTTTCCAGCGGAACAGATACGCAGTATTTT
D gene: TRBD2; clone size: NA; V gene: TRBV27; J gene: TRBJ2-1; CDR3 protein: CASSQASGIQEQFF; CDR3 DNA: TGTGCCAGCAGTCAGGCTAGCGGGATTCAGGAGCAGTTCTTC
D gene: TRBD2; clone size: NA; V gene: TRBV10-1; J gene: TRBJ2-4; CDR3 protein: CASSESASGLTKNIQYF; CDR3 DNA: TGCGCCAGCAGTGAGTCGGCTAGCGGGCTAACCAAAAACATTCAGTACTTC
D gene: TRBD2; clone size: NA; V gene: TRBV10-3; J gene: TRBJ2-3; CDR3 protein: CAIRSGSGTDTQYF; CDR3 DNA: TGTGCCATCAGGAGCGGGAGTGGAACAGATACGCAGTATTTT
D gene: TRBD2; clone size: NA; V gene: TRBV4-1; J gene: TRBJ2-7; CDR3 protein: CASSQDRGRARHEQYF; CDR3 DNA: TGCGCCAGCAGCCAAGATCGAGGGAGGGCCCGGCACGAGCAGTACTTC
D gene: TRBD2; clone size: NA; V gene: TRBV13; J gene: TRBJ2-1; CDR3 protein: CASSLGPLAGAHNEQFF; CDR3 DNA: TGTGCCAGCAGCTTAGGCCCCCTAGCGGGAGCTCATAATGAGCAGTTCTTC
D gene: TRBD1; clone size: NA; V gene: TRBV4-1; J gene: TRBJ1-3; CDR3 protein: CASSQGLNGQGLVSGNTIYF; CDR3 DNA: TGCGCCAGCAGCCAAGGATTGAACGGACAGGGCCTCGTTTCTGGAAACACCATATATTTT
D gene: NA; clone size: NA; V gene: TRBV14; J gene: TRBJ1-4; CDR3 protein: CASSVLFGVGEKLFF; CDR3 DNA: TGTGCCAGCAGCGTTCTTTTCGGGGTCGGTGAAAAACTGTTTTTT
D gene: NA; clone size: NA; V gene: TRBV11-2; J gene: TRBJ1-4; CDR3 protein: CASSFNNEKLFF; CDR3 DNA: TGTGCCAGCAGCTTTAATAATGAAAAACTGTTTTTT
D gene: NA; clone size: NA; V gene: TRBV28; J gene: TRBJ2-6; CDR3 protein: CASSLYGSSGANVLTF; CDR3 DNA: TGTGCCAGCAGTTTATACGGCAGCTCTGGGGCCAACGTCCTGACTTTC
D gene: NA; clone size: NA; V gene: TRBV6-6; J gene: TRBJ2-3; CDR3 protein: CASSYGATSSTDTQYF; CDR3 DNA: TGTGCCAGCAGTTACGGGGCCACAAGCAGCACAGATACGCAGTATTTT
D gene: NA; clone size: NA; V gene: TRBV19; J gene: TRBJ2-1; CDR3 protein: CASSTYSDSYNEQFF; CDR3 DNA: TGTGCCAGTAGTACCTATTCAGACAGTTACAATGAGCAGTTCTTC
D gene: TRBD2; clone size: NA; V gene: TRBV7-9; J gene: TRBJ2-2; CDR3 protein: CASSLVGAGDTGELFF; CDR3 DNA: TGTGCCAGCAGCTTAGTGGGTGCGGGAGACACCGGGGAGCTGTTTTTT
D gene: NA; clone size: NA; V gene: TRBV6-5; J gene: TRBJ2-7; CDR3 protein: CASSSQGPPTYEQYF; CDR3 DNA: TGTGCCAGCAGTTCACAGGGCCCACCAACCTACGAGCAGTACTTC
D gene: TRBD1; clone size: NA; V gene: TRBV14; J gene: TRBJ2-7; CDR3 protein: CASSQGTGVLTYEQYF; CDR3 DNA: TGTGCCAGCAGCCAAGGGACAGGGGTCTTAACCTACGAGCAGTACTTC
D gene: NA; clone size: NA; V gene: TRBV5-6; J gene: TRBJ2-1; CDR3 protein: CASSSTLMSLGEQFF; CDR3 DNA: TGTGCCAGCAGCTCGACCCTAATGTCACTAGGTGAGCAGTTCTTC
D gene: TRBD1; clone size: NA; V gene: TRBV5-1; J gene: TRBJ1-1; CDR3 protein: CASSLLDRDTEAFF; CDR3 DNA: TGCGCCAGCAGCTTGCTCGACAGGGACACTGAAGCTTTCTTT
D gene: NA; clone size: NA; V gene: TRBV2; J gene: TRBJ1-2; CDR3 protein: CASSRENYGYTF; CDR3 DNA: TGTGCCAGCAGCCGAGAAAACTATGGCTACACCTTC
D gene: TRBD2; clone size: NA; V gene: TRBV6-1; J gene: TRBJ2-5; CDR3 protein: CASRILAEETQYF; CDR3 DNA: TGTGCCAGCAGGATACTAGCGGAAGAGACCCAGTACTTC
D gene: NA; clone size: few; V gene: TRBV29-1; J gene: TRBJ1-2; CDR3 protein: CSAQAPPANYGYTF; CDR3 DNA: TGCAGCGCCCAAGCGCCACCTGCTAACTATGGCTACACCTTC
D gene: NA; clone size: NA; V gene: TRBV5-1; J gene: TRBJ1-2; CDR3 protein: CASSFDVEANYGYTF; CDR3 DNA: TGTGCCAGCAGCTTTGACGTAGAAGCTAACTATGGCTACACCTTC
D gene: NA; clone size: NA; V gene: TRBV19; J gene: TRBJ1-4; CDR3 protein: CASSIGTANEKLFF; CDR3 DNA: TGTGCCAGTAGTATCGGGACGGCAAATGAAAAACTGTTTTTT
D gene: TRBD2; clone size: NA; V gene: TRBV6-1; J gene: TRBJ2-1; CDR3 protein: CASSLAGGRINEQFF; CDR3 DNA: TGTGCCAGTTCTCTCGCGGGAGGGCGTATAAATGAGCAGTTCTTC
D gene: TRBD2; clone size: NA; V gene: TRBV27; J gene: TRBJ2-1; CDR3 protein: CASSSIAGGYSSYNEQFF; CDR3 DNA: TGTGCCAGCAGTTCTATAGCGGGAGGCTATAGCTCCTACAATGAGCAGTTCTTC
D gene: TRBD2; clone size: NA; V gene: TRBV19; J gene: TRBJ2-3; CDR3 protein: CASRSGGTDTQYF; CDR3 DNA: TGTGCCAGTCGAAGCGGGGGCACAGATACGCAGTATTTT
D gene: NA; clone size: NA; V gene: TRBV6-1; J gene: TRBJ2-1; CDR3 protein: CASTSGTHSYNEQFF; CDR3 DNA: TGTGCCAGCACCTCGGGCACTCACTCCTACAATGAGCAGTTCTTC